The 13 T cell receptor beta chains below come from one sample, sequenced in a study of blood T cells in healthy people across ages. The authors ran a second PCR of roughly 6 to 12 cycles using a sample-barcoded 5' primer and a J-beta primer mix. TCRdb reanalysed the 5' RACE reads using MiXCR and keeps one entry per CDR3 protein. The sample shows 600,000 to 650,000 distinct CDR3 sequences, approximately 59% of them seen only once. The sequenced sample consisted of blood. The receptors here all came from a man aged 60 to 69 in good health.

This clonotype has a handful of counts. This sequence joins TRBV7-2 and TRBJ2-5; possible D gene TRBD1, 6 bases. V was clipped by 2 bases and J by 2 bases, with 15 bases between them. This CDR3 has 16 amino acids. CDR1 is SGHTA, CDR2 FQGNSA, per germline. The CDR3: CASSLWGQLIQETQYF. CDR3 nucleotide sequence: TGTGCCAGCAGCTTATGGGGGCAGCTCATTCAAGAGACCCAGTACTTC.

CDR3 coding DNA: TGCAGCGTTGAAGAGGATCCAGGGGTCTCCGCGAGCTCCTACAATGAGCAGTTCTTC. Translated: CSVEEDPGVSASSYNEQFF. This chain joins TRBV29-1 and TRBJ2-1, with D possibly being TRBD1 (6 bases). Germline V gene sequence: CDR1 SQVTM, CDR2 ANQGSEA. V shed 0 bases and J shed 0 bases, with 21 bases lying between them. The CDR3 covers 19 residues.

The chain uses TRBV20-1 and TRBJ2-5; tentative D call: TRBD1 (6 bases). The V gene's germline CDR1 is DFQATT and CDR2 SNEGSKA (reference sequence). This CDR3 comprises 15 residues. Trimming took off 0 bases at V and 5 bases at J, with 16 bases between the two ends. CDR3 in amino acids: CSAREPDLGGETQYF. For the CDR3, the DNA is TGCAGTGCTAGAGAGCCCGACCTTGGGGGCGAGACCCAGTACTTC.

This clonotype was counted many times. The chain uses TRBV18 and TRBJ1-5, with a possible D match to TRBD1 (6 bases). CDR1 is KGHSH and CDR2 is LQKENI in the germline V gene. The germline V and J ends were trimmed by 3 bases and 4 bases, with 7 bases remaining between them. This CDR3 has 13 residues. CDR3 sequence (DNA): TGTGCCAGCTCACCGACAGGAAATCAGCCCCAGCATTTT. Amino acids: CASSPTGNQPQHF. Full variable domain (outside the CDR3, taken from reference TRBV18 and TRBJ1-5): NAGVMQNPRHLVRRRGQEARLRCSPMKGHSHVYWYRQLPEEGLKFMVYLQKENIIDESGMPKERFSAEFPKEGPSILRIQQVVRGDSAAYFCASSPTGNQPQHFGDGTRLSIL.

This clonotype was counted a single time. CDR3 nucleotide sequence: TGCAGCGTTGAAGAACAGGTCTATGGCTACACCTTC. Protein sequence: CSVEEQVYGYTF. This chain links TRBV29-1 with TRBJ1-2, with D maybe TRBD1 (5 bases). The germline V and J ends were trimmed by 0 bases and 4 bases, with 6 bases remaining between them. This CDR3 has 12 amino acids. Germline V gene data show CDR1 as SQVTM and CDR2 as ANQGSEA.

The V and J genes are TRBV5-1 and TRBJ1-2; 7 nucleotides match TRBD1. Germline-derived CDR1 and CDR2 are SGHRS and YFSETQ. Unmatched junction bases numbered 10, after V lost 4 bases and J lost 4 bases. The CDR3 has 15 residues. CDR3 amino acids: CASSPEQGSVYGYTF. CDR3 DNA: TGCGCCAGCAGCCCGGAACAGGGGTCGGTCTATGGCTACACCTTC.

This chain uses TRBV2 with TRBJ2-7; D unresolved. The CDR3 runs 12 residues. Germline-derived CDR1 and CDR2 are SNHLY and FYNNEI. Trimming took off 8 bases at V and 5 bases at J, with 13 bases between the two ends. The CDR3 loop reads CASLPPGNEQYF. The CDR3 nucleotides are TGTGCCAGCCTCCCTCCCGGCAACGAGCAGTACTTC.

The chain has TRBV5-6 and TRBJ2-7, with TRBD1 matching 10 bases. The DNA end lines up better with TRBJ2-5; the J call may be wrong. Per the germline V gene, CDR1 is SGHDT and CDR2 is YYEEEE. This CDR3 has 14 amino acids. CDR3 DNA: TGTGCCAGCAGCTCGACAGGGGGCAAAGAGACCCAGTACTTC. Its translation is CASSSTGGKETQYF.

The chain carries TRBV4-1 and TRBJ2-7; TRBD1 or TRBD2 may be the D gene (5 bases each). This CDR3 comprises 14 residues. The germline gives CDR1 MGHRA, CDR2 YSYEKL. V dropped 1 base and J dropped 2 bases, with 9 bases sitting between them. CDR3 sequence reads: CASSQGRGAYEQYF. CDR3 coding DNA: TGCGCCAGCAGCCAAGGTCGGGGCGCCTACGAGCAGTACTTC.

The chain recombines TRBV29-1 with TRBJ1-1; D unclear. The CDR3 is 13 residues long. V was shortened by 7 bases and J by 3 bases, with 15 bases between the two germline ends. The V gene's germline CDR1 is SQVTM and CDR2 ANQGSEA. The CDR3 region is CSARVGLDTEAFF. CDR3 nucleotide sequence: TGCAGCGCTAGAGTAGGACTTGACACTGAAGCTTTCTTT.

The chain couples TRBV29-1 to TRBJ2-5; 7 bases are shared with TRBD1. This CDR3 comprises 12 residues. V lost 5 bases, J lost 3 bases, and 3 bases stayed unmatched. Germline V gene data show CDR1 as SQVTM and CDR2 as ANQGSEA. CDR3 sequence (DNA): TGCAGCGTTACCGGGACAGAAGAGACCCAGTACTTC. Translated, it gives CSVTGTEETQYF.

The J gene is TRBJ2-5, the V gene TRBV20-1; D unclear. Germline CDR1 and CDR2: DFQATT and SNEGSKA (reference sequence). Trimming cost V 3 bases and J 0 bases, with 5 bases left between them. CDR3 size: 12 residues. CDR3 region: CSASNYQETQYF. For the CDR3, the DNA is TGCAGTGCTAGTAACTACCAAGAGACCCAGTACTTC.

The chain couples TRBV29-1 to TRBJ2-5, with a tentative D call TRBD2 (6 bases). Germline CDR1 SQVTM, CDR2 ANQGSEA. The germline V and J ends were trimmed by 4 bases and 5 bases, with 11 bases remaining between them. The CDR3 spans 12 residues. Here the CDR3 DNA reads TGCAGCGTTGTCGGGAGCGGGGAGACCCAGTACTTC. Translation gives CSVVGSGETQYF.